These T cell receptor beta chains were read from a single sample in a study of cytomegalovirus exposure and HLA in healthy donors. The method was immunoSEQ multiplex PCR; TCRdb's version includes in-frame clones alone and lacks a portion of them. The sample has 250,000 or so clones, around nine tenths seen once. The sequencing input was PBMCs. These TCRs come from a man aged 18-30 years in good health and CMV-seronegative. CDR3s include the opening cysteine and the closing phenylalanine or tryptophan. Each record gives: V gene, D gene, clone size, J gene, CDR3 protein, CDR3 DNA. D genes are given only for firm matches. A row's size may be missing; if present it is once, few, many or a size class.

V: TRBV7-3; D: .; size: once; J: TRBJ2-3; CDR3: CASSSFGTRADTQYF; DNA: TGTGCCAGCAGCTCCTTCGGGACAAGGGCAGATACGCAGTATTTT
V: TRBV5-1; D: .; size: .; J: TRBJ2-3; CDR3: CASRIEGTDTQYF; DNA: TGCGCCAGCAGAATAGAGGGCACAGATACGCAGTATTTT
V: TRBV18; D: TRBD1; size: .; J: TRBJ2-7; CDR3: CASSPREQGAFEQYF; DNA: TGTGCCAGCTCACCACGGGAACAGGGGGCGTTCGAGCAGTACTTC
V: TRBV10-3; D: TRBD1; size: .; J: TRBJ2-7; CDR3: CAIRATGGTYEQYF; DNA: TGTGCCATCAGGGCGACAGGGGGGACCTACGAGCAGTACTTC
V: TRBV10-2; D: TRBD1; size: once; J: TRBJ2-7; CDR3: CASRGVGQGALLTYEQYF; DNA: TGCGCCAGCAGGGGGGTGGGACAGGGGGCTCTTCTTACCTACGAGCAGTACTTC
V: TRBV7-7; D: TRBD1; size: .; J: TRBJ1-6; CDR3: CASSLRDRNPPLHF; DNA: TGTGCCAGCAGCCTCCGGGACAGAAATCCACCCCTCCACTTT
V: TRBV11-2; D: TRBD2; size: .; J: TRBJ2-7; CDR3: CASSLLRRGRGGEQYF; DNA: TGTGCCAGCAGCTTATTAAGAAGAGGACGGGGAGGGGAGCAGTACTTC
V: TRBV28; D: TRBD1; size: once; J: TRBJ1-3; CDR3: CASSSTGVGGNTIYF; DNA: TGTGCCAGCAGTTCGACAGGGGTTGGAGGAAACACCATATATTTT
V: TRBV5-8; D: .; size: .; J: TRBJ1-2; CDR3: CASSLGQVYGYTF; DNA: TGTGCCAGCAGCTTGGGACAGGTCTATGGCTACACCTTC
V: TRBV20-1; D: .; size: few; J: TRBJ2-7; CDR3: CGAVNSYEQYF; DNA: TGTGGGGCGGTCAATTCCTACGAGCAGTACTTC
V: TRBV4-1; D: TRBD1; size: .; J: TRBJ2-1; CDR3: CASSRFPGGDEQFF; DNA: TGCGCCAGCAGCCGATTCCCAGGGGGCGATGAGCAGTTCTTC
V: TRBV5-1; D: .; size: .; J: TRBJ2-7; CDR3: CASSGDWNSYEQYF; DNA: TGCGCCAGCAGCGGGGACTGGAACTCCTACGAGCAGTACTTC
V: TRBV12-5; D: .; size: .; J: TRBJ2-7; CDR3: CASGYQSYEQYF; DNA: TGTGCTAGTGGTTATCAATCCTACGAGCAGTACTTC
V: TRBV10-3; D: TRBD1; size: .; J: TRBJ1-1; CDR3: CAISQKTGDTEAFF; DNA: TGTGCCATCAGTCAAAAGACAGGGGACACTGAAGCTTTCTTT
V: TRBV15; D: TRBD1; size: .; J: TRBJ2-7; CDR3: CATSRPGQGAYEQYF; DNA: TGTGCCACCAGCAGACCGGGACAGGGGGCGTACGAGCAGTACTTC
V: TRBV29-1; D: TRBD1; size: .; J: TRBJ2-4; CDR3: CSVVWTGYIQYF; DNA: TGCAGCGTCGTTTGGACAGGATACATTCAGTACTTC
V: TRBV6-5; D: .; size: .; J: TRBJ2-5; CDR3: CASSLRQGETQYF; DNA: TGTGCCAGCAGCCTGCGGCAGGGAGAGACCCAGTACTTC